The entry that follows covers one T cell receptor (beta chain) sequence. This clone was detected a few times. Its antigen specificity is not known. No clone much larger than this one lies a single base away; base qualities are absent. A two-step multiplex PCR amplified TCR-beta CDR3 regions from genomic DNA, and the second step of the PCR added Illumina-compatible adaptors. TCR-beta immunosequencing was carried out on an Illumina platform through the commercial immunoSEQ service. The paper's processing steps were these. Repertoires were summarised as Top 10 Clones, the percentage of T-cell templates from the ten most frequent sequences, and productive clonality. Values for productive clonality spanned 0 to 1, where a value of 1 indicated a monoclonal population. Sequences comprising at least 0.1% of tumour T-cell templates but absent from matched non-adjacent lung were defined as tumour-associated clones and were identified via log10 scatter plots. Two-group comparisons used Student's t-tests, stages used ANOVA, and relationships used linear regression, analysed in GraphPad Prism7 and R. TCRdb retrieved this table from immuneACCESS and kept in-frame rearrangements only. Not all clones are present; in checked studies, unresolved V genes account for under half, and no reason is known for the remainder. V, J and clone size were drawn from that table, and D and trimming were deduced from the DNA. The sample table contains fewer than 20,000 clones; only one count was recorded for 75% to 85% of them. The top ten clones comprise 7.5% to 10% of the sample.

Normal lung samples were non-adjacent lung tissue taken as far from the tumour as possible, at least 3 cm away, from the same patient. Genomic DNA was extracted with the QIAamp DNA kit from frozen aliquots of unsorted single-cell suspensions. Tissues were received within 2 hours of resection and processed immediately into single-cell suspensions. Tissue was mechanically dissociated and enzymatically digested with DNase I, collagenase I and hyaluronidase for approximately 32 minutes at 37 °C, then filtered and RBC-lysed. V gives up 4 bases and J gives up 0 bases, and the segment between their germline ends measures 13 bases. From the cysteine through the phenylalanine, the CDR3 covers 17 amino acids. CDR3 DNA only is kept here, 51 bases in frame from base 1. The germline V gene (reference sequence) yields SEHNR for CDR1 and FQNEAQ for CDR2. The sample is drawn from a study of immune cell composition in non-small cell lung cancer (dated by TCRdb to about 2017). About the investigation overall: To assign histologic subtype, which was mostly lung adenocarcinoma or squamous cell carcinoma, H&E was combined with p63, CK5, Napsin A and TTF-1 immunohistochemistry. Using Adaptive Biotechnologies, the researchers ran TCR-beta sequencing on roughly 34 paired NSCLC tumour and non-adjacent lung specimens, along with about two dozen tumour-only specimens. In supplementary cohort #1, which comprised more than eight lung adenocarcinoma cases, paired tumour/lung TCR-beta sequencing was performed and TIL populations were generated so that tumour reactivity could be assessed. Several tumour specimens with TCR-beta data were of rare histological subtypes and were excluded from the subtype comparisons.

What the work shows at the level of the full study, not this receptor alone: In 10 adenocarcinoma cases, maximal tumour-associated clone frequency correlated strongly with TIL tumour reactivity, whereas overall clonality did not. Only about 9 cases were included in the reactivity cohort, and sequence sharing between tumour-reactive clones and the dominant in vivo tumour-associated clones was not shown. Smoking pack-years did not significantly correlate with tumour TCR-beta clonality. Tumour-associated clones >0.5% were found in nearly half of NSCLC cases, namely in around 31% of adenocarcinomas versus roughly 80% of squamous carcinomas.

These data are also associated with another study on CD4 T cells in lung cancer. As the second paper documents: The study screened blood T cells of NSCLC patients for responses to candidate mutation-encoded neoepitopes and isolated neoantigen-specific CD4+ T-cell clones and TCRs. Tumor and non-adjacent lung tissue were obtained from a few patients undergoing curative-intent resections for stage I-III non-small cell lung cancer. The resected patients had lung adenocarcinoma or squamous cell carcinoma, were aged 60 to 69 at blood donation, and mostly were former smokers. Treatments received by the patients before blood donation included platinum chemotherapy, and some patients received nivolumab or pembrolizumab. Some responses derived from blood might reflect in vitro priming of naive T cells or cross-reactivity instead of memory responses to the cancer. TCRB deep sequencing tracked the frequency of neoantigen-specific clonotypes in tumor resections, non-adjacent lung and cultured T-cell products. TCRB sequence data were analyzed using the kit provider's software, and tumor enrichment of clonotype templates was assessed with Fisher's exact test.

The sequenced material came from non-adjacent lung tissue. Recombination joined TRBV7-9 with TRBJ2-6; TRBD1 is possibly the D segment (6 matching bases). The receptor's source is a human donor with non-small cell lung cancer. The CDR3: CASSSIEGGSGANVLTF. The nucleotides read TGTGCCAGCAGCTCGATAGAAGGGGGCTCTGGGGCCAACGTCCTGACTTTC.